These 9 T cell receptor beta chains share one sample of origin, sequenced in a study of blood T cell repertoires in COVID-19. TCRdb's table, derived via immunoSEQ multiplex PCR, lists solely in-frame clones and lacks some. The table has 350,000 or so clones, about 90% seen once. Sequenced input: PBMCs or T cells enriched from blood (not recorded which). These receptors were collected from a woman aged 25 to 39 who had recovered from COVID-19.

In nucleotides, the CDR3 is TGTGCCACCAGCAGAGAATCCTATCAGCCCCAGCATTTT. It codes for CATSRESYQPQHF. This chain links TRBV15 with TRBJ1-5; D is uncertain. The V gene's germline CDR1 is LNHNV and CDR2 YYDKDF (reference sequence). The CDR3 covers 13 residues. Trimming pared 0 bases from V and 5 bases from J, leaving 5 bases between.

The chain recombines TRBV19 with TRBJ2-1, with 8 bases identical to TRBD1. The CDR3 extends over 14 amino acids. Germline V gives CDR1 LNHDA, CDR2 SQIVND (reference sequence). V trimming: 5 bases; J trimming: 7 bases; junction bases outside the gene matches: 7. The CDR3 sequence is CASSPRTGRNEQFF. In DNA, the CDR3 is TGTGCCAGTAGTCCCCGGACAGGGAGGAATGAGCAGTTCTTC.

This chain's CDR3 is CASSQDWLAGDTDTQYF. CDR3 nucleotide sequence: TGTGCCAGCAGCCAAGATTGGCTAGCGGGGGACACAGATACGCAGTATTTT. The chain employs TRBV4-2 and TRBJ2-3, with 10 bases fitting TRBD2. Trimming cost V 0 bases and J 2 bases; bases outside gene matches: 5. CDR1 is LGHNA, CDR2 YNFKEQ, per germline. The CDR3 spans 17 residues.

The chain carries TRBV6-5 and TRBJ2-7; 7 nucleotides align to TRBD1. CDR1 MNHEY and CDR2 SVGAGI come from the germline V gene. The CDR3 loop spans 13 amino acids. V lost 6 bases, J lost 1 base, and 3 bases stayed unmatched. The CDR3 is CASRRQGSYEQYF. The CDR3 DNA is TGTGCCAGCAGAAGACAGGGTTCCTACGAGCAGTACTTC.

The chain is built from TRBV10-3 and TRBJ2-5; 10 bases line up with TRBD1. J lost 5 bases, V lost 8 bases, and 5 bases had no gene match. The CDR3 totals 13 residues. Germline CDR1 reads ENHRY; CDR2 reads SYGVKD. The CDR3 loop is CAIGDRGQETQYF. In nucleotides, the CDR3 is TGTGCCATCGGAGACAGGGGGCAGGAGACCCAGTACTTC.

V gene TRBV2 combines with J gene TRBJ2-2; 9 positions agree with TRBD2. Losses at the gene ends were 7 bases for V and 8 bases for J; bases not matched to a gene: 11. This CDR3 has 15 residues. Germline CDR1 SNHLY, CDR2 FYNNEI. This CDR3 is CASNLSGGPRGELFF. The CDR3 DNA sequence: TGTGCCAGCAACCTTAGCGGGGGCCCTCGTGGGGAGCTGTTTTTT.

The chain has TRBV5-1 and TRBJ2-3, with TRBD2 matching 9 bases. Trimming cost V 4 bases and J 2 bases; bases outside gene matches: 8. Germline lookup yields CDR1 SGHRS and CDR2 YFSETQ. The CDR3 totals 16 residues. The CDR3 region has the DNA TGCGCCAGCAGCCCACGACTAGCGGAGACCACAGATACGCAGTATTTT. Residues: CASSPRLAETTDTQYF.

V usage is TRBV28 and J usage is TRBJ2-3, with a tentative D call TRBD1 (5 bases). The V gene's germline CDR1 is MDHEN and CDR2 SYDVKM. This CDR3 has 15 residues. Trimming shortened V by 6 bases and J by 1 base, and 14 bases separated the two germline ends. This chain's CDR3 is CASRARQLRTDTQYF. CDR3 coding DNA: TGTGCCAGCAGAGCGAGACAGCTACGCACAGATACGCAGTATTTT.

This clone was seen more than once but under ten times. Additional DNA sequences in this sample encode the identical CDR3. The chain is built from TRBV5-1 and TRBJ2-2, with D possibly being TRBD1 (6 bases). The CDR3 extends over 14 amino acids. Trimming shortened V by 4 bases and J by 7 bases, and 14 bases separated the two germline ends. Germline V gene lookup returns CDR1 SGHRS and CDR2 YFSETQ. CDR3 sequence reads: CASSLMGANGELFF. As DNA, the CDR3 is TGCGCCAGCAGCCTGATGGGGGCTAACGGGGAGCTGTTTTTT. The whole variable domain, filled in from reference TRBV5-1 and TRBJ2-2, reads KAGVTQTPRYLIKTRGQQVTLSCSPISGHRSVSWYQQTPGQGLQFLFEYFSETQRNKGNFPGRFSGRQFSNSRSEMNVSTLELGDSALYLCASSLMGANGELFFGEGSRLTVL.